Sequencing of this TCR beta chain was carried out in a study of blood T cell repertoires in COVID-19. Germline assignment: CDR1 GTSNPN and CDR2 SVGIG (reference sequence). The CDR3 is 15 residues long. The trim removed 1 base at V and 8 bases at J, leaving 4 bases unmatched. Per the study methods: Reference gene primer amplification yielded estimated nucleated cell counts. TCRdb's copy holds only in-frame clones and misses some; the assay was immunoSEQ multiplex PCR. V and J calls and clone size are given by that table; D and trimming were obtained from the DNA. The data show just over 650,000 clones, 90% seen once.

The material sequenced was peripheral blood. V gene TRBV30 combines with J gene TRBJ1-6, with TRBD1 matching 11 bases. This sequence originates from a woman aged 18-35 years with acute or convalescent COVID-19. The CDR3 spells CAWSAWTGGYSPLHF. CDR3 coding DNA: TGTGCCTGGAGTGCCTGGACAGGGGGCTATTCACCCCTCCACTTT. Supplemented by reference TRBV30 and TRBJ1-6, the full variable domain reads SQTIHQWPATLVQPVGSPLSLECTVEGTSNPNLYWYRQAAGRGLQLLFYSVGIGQISSEVPQNLSASRPQDRQFILSSKKLLLSDSGFYLCAWSAWTGGYSPLHFGNGTRLTVT.